This note documents a single TCR beta chain sequence. This CDR3 is built from 15 residues. V was pared by 0 bases and J by 12 bases, with 17 bases between. The germline gives CDR1 LNHNV, CDR2 YYDKDF (reference sequence). This entry is derived from a study of blood T cell repertoires in COVID-19. Sequencing used immunoSEQ multiplex PCR; TCRdb keeps in-frame clones, though not all of them. The sample lists around 270,000 clones; 65% to 85% were seen once. Sequenced material: peripheral blood. The receptor was derived from a woman aged 40 to 55 who had recovered from COVID-19. The genes are TRBV15 and TRBJ1-4; tentative D call: TRBD1 (5 bases). CDR3 bases: TGTGCCACCAGCAGAGACGGGCAGGGTGGTTGGGAACTGTTTTTT. This translates into CATSRDGQGGWELFF.